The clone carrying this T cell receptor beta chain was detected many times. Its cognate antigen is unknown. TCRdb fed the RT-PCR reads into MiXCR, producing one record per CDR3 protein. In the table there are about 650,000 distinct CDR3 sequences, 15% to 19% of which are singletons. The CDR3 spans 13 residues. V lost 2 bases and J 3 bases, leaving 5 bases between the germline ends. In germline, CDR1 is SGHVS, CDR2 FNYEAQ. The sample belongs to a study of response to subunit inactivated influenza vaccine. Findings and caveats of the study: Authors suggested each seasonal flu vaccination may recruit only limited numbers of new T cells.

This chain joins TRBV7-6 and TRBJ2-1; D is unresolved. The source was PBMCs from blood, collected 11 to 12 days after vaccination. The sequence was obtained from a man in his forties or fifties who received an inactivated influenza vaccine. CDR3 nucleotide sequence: TGTGCCAGCAGCTTAAGAAGCTACAATGAGCAGTTCTTC. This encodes CASSLRSYNEQFF.